This T cell receptor (beta chain) was recorded in a study of blood T cells in healthy people across ages. This CDR3 is built from 14 residues. Trimming cost V 1 base and J 2 bases, with 12 bases left between them. From germline, CDR1 is DFQATT and CDR2 SNEGSKA (reference sequence). A second about 6 to 11 cycle PCR used barcoded and J-beta primers. MiXCR, run by TCRdb on the 5' RACE reads, gives a single entry per CDR3 protein. The table has hundreds of thousands of distinct CDR3 sequences, 40% to 60% seen once. The sequenced material came from blood. This TCR came from a man aged 25-45 years in good health. This chain links TRBV20-1 with TRBJ2-7; D may be TRBD1 (6 bases). The CDR3 is CSARVSAGAYEQYF. The DNA for the CDR3 is TGCAGTGCTAGAGTATCCGCAGGGGCCTACGAGCAGTACTTC.